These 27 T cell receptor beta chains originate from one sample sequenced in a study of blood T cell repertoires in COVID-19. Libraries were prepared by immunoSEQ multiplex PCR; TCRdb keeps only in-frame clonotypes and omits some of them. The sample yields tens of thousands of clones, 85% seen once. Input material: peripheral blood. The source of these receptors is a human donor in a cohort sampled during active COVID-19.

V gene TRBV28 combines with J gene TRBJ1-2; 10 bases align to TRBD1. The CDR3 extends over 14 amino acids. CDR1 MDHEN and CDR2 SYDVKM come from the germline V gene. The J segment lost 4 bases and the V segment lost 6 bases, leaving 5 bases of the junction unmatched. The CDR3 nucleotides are TGTGCCAGCAGGGACAGGGGGTATAGCTATGGCTACACCTTC. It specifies CASRDRGYSYGYTF.

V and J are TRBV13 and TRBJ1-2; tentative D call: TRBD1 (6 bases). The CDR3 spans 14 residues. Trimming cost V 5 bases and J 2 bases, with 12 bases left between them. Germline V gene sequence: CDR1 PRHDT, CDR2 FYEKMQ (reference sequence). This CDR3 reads CASSRRTENYGYTF. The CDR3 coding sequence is TGTGCCAGCAGCCGCCGGACAGAAAACTATGGCTACACCTTC.

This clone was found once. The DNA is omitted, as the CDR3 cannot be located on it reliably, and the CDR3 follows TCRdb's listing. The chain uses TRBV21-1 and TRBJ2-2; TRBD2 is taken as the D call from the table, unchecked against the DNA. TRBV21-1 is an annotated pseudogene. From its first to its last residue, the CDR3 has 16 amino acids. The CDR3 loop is CASSVPSGRETGSCFF.

In DNA, the CDR3 is TGTGCCAGCAGCGATCGACAGGGTTGGGGGAGTTCTGGAAACACCATATATTTT. Protein: CASSDRQGWGSSGNTIYF. The rearrangement links TRBV3-1 (or the pseudogene TRBV3-2) to TRBJ1-3; 7 positions match TRBD1. Unmatched junction bases numbered 14, after V lost 5 bases and J lost 1 base. The CDR3 loop spans 18 amino acids. The V gene's germline CDR1 is LGHDT and CDR2 YNNKEL (reference sequence).

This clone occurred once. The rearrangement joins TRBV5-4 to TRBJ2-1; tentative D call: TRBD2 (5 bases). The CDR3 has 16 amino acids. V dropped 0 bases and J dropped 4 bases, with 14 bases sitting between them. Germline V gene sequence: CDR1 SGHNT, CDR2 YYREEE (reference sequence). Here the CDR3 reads CASSLAMGGPYNEQFF. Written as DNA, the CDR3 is TGTGCCAGCAGCTTGGCCATGGGCGGGCCTTACAATGAGCAGTTCTTC.

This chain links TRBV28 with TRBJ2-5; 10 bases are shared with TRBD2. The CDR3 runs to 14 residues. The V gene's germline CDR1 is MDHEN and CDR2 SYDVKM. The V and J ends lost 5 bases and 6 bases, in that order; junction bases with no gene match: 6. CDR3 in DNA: TGTGCCAGCAGTCCCATAGCGGGAGGACAGACCCAGTACTTC. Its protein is CASSPIAGGQTQYF.

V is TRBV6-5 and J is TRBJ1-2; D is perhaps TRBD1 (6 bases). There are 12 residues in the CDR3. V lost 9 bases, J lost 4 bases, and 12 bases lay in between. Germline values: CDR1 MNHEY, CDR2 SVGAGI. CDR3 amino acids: CASRGGGYGYTF. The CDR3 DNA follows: TGTGCCAGTCGGGGGGGCGGCTATGGCTACACCTTC.

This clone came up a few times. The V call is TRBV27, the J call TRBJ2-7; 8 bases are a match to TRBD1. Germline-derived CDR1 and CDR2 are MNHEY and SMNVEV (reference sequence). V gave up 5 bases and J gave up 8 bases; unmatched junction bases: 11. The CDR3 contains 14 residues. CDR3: CASSNQGARGKQYF. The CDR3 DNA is TGTGCCAGCAGTAACCAGGGGGCGCGGGGCAAGCAGTACTTC.

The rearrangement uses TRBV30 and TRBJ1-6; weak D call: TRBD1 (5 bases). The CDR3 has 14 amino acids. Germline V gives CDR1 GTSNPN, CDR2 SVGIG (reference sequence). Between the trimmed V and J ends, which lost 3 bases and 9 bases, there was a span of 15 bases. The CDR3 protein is CAWSAGQGTSPLHF. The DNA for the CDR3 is TGTGCCTGGAGCGCCGGGCAGGGAACTTCACCCCTCCACTTT.

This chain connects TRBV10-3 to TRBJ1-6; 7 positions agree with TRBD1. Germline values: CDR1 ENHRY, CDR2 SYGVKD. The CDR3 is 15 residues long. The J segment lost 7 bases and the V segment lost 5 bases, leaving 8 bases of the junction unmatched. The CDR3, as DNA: TGTGCCATCAGTAGACAGGGCGGAGAGAATTCACCCCTCCACTTT. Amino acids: CAISRQGGENSPLHF.

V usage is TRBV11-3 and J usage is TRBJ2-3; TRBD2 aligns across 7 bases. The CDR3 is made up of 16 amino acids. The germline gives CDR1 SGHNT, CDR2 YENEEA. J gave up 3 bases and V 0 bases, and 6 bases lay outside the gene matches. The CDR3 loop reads CASSLDGGRATDTQYF. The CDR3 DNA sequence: TGTGCCAGCAGCTTAGATGGCGGGAGAGCAACAGATACGCAGTATTTT. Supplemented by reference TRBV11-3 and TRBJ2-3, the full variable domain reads EAGVVQSPRYKIIEKKQPVAFWCNPISGHNTLYWYLQNLGQGPELLIRYENEEAVDDSQLPKDRFSAERLKGVDSTLKIQPAELGDSAVYLCASSLDGGRATDTQYFGPGTRLTVL.

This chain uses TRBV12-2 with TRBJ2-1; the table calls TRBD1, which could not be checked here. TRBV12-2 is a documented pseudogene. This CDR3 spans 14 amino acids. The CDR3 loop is CASRSTTAYNEQFF. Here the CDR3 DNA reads TGTGCAAGTCGCTCGACAACAGCCTACAATGAGCAGTTCTTC.

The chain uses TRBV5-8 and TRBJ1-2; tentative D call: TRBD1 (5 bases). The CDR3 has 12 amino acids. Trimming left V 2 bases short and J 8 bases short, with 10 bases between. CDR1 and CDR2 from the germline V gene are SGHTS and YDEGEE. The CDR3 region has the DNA TGTGCCAGCAGCTTCGGGGGAGGCGGCTACACCTTC. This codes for CASSFGGGGYTF.

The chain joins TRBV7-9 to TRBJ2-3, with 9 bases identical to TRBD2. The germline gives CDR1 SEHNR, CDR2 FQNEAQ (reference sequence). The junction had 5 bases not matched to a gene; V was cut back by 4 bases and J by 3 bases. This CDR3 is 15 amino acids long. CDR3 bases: TGTGCCAGCAGCTCGACTAGCGGAAAAACAGATACGCAGTATTTT. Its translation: CASSSTSGKTDTQYF.

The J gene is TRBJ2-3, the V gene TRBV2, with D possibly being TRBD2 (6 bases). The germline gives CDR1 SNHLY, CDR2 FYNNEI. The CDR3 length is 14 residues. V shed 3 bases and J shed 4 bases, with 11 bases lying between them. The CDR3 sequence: CASSDEGLADTQYF. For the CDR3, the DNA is TGTGCCAGCAGTGATGAGGGACTGGCAGATACGCAGTATTTT.

The CDR3 spells CASSPRTSGTYEQYF. The CDR3 nucleotides read TGTGCCAGCAGTCCCCGGACTAGCGGGACCTACGAGCAGTACTTC. The V call is TRBV27, the J call TRBJ2-7; 12 bases match TRBD2. The germline gives CDR1 MNHEY, CDR2 SMNVEV (reference sequence). The length of the CDR3 is 15 residues. V dropped 5 bases and J dropped 2; count of bases not matched to a gene: 4.

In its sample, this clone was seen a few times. CDR3 bases: TGCGCCAGCAGCCAGGGACAGGGGGGTCAGCCCCAGCATTTT. This encodes CASSQGQGGQPQHF. This chain connects TRBV5-1 to TRBJ1-5, with 11 bases aligning to TRBD1. The V segment lost 4 bases and the J segment 6 bases; nucleotides outside the gene matches: 3. Germline-derived CDR1 and CDR2 are SGHRS and YFSETQ. This CDR3 is built from 14 residues.

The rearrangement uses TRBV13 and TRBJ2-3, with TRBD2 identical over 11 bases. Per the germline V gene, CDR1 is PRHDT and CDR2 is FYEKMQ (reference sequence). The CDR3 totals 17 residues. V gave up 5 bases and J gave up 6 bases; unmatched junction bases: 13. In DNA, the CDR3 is TGTGCCAGCAGCATGGGACTCCTAAGACTAGCGGGGGATACGCAGTATTTT. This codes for CASSMGLLRLAGDTQYF.

CDR3 bases: TGTGCCAGCAGCTTTAACACGCATAACTATGGCTACACCTTC. Amino acids: CASSFNTHNYGYTF. This chain joins TRBV27 and TRBJ1-2; D uncertain. CDR3 length: 14 amino acids. CDR1 MNHEY and CDR2 SMNVEV come from the germline V gene (reference sequence). V was trimmed by 6 bases and J by 1 base, leaving 12 bases between them.

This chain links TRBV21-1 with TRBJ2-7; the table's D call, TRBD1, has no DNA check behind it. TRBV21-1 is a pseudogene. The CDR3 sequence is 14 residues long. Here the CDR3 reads CASSKGCRAYEQYF. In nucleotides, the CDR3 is TGTGCCAGCAGCAAAGGATGCAGGGCTTACGAGCAGTACTTC.

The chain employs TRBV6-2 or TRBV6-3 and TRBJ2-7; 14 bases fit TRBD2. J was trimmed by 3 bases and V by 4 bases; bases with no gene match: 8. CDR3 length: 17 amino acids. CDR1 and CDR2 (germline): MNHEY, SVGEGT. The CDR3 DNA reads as TGTGCCAGCAGTTTTATACCCGGGACTAGCGGGAGCTACGAGCAGTACTTC. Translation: CASSFIPGTSGSYEQYF.

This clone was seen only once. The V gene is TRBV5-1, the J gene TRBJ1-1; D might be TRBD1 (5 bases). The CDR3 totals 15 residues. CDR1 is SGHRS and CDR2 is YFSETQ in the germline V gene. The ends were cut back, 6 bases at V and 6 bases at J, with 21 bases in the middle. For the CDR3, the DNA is TGCGCCAGCACCCCCATCCCGGGGGAGGCGGCTGAAGCTTTCTTT. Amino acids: CASTPIPGEAAEAFF.

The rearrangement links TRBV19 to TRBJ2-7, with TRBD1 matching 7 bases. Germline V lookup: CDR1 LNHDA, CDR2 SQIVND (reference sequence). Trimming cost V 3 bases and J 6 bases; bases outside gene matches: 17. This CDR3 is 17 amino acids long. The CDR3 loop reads CASSMKRGRAESREQYF. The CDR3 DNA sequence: TGTGCCAGTAGTATGAAAAGGGGGCGAGCCGAGTCCCGCGAGCAGTACTTC.

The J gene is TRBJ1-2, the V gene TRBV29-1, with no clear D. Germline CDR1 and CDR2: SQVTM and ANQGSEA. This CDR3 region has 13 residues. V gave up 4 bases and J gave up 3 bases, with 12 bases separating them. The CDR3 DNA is TGCAGCGTTGGTCAGTCGGGTTACTATGGCTACACCTTC. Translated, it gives CSVGQSGYYGYTF. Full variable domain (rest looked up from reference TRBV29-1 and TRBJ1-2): SAVISQKPSRDICQRGTSLTIQCQVDSQVTMMFWYRQQPGQSLTLIATANQGSEATYESGFVIDKFPISRPNLTFSTLTVSNMSPEDSSIYLCSVGQSGYYGYTFGSGTRLTVV.

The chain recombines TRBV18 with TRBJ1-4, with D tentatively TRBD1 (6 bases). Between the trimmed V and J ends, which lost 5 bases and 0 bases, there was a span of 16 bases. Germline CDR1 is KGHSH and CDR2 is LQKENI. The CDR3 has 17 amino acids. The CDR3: CASSTNRASSTNEKLFF. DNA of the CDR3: TGTGCCAGCTCAACAAACAGGGCTTCCTCAACTAATGAAAAACTGTTTTTT.

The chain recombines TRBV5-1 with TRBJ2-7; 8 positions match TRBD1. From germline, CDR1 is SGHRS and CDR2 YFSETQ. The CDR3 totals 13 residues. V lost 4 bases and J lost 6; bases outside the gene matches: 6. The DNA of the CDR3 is TGCGCCAGCAGCCCGCGGACAGGGAGCGAGCAGTACTTC. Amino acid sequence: CASSPRTGSEQYF.

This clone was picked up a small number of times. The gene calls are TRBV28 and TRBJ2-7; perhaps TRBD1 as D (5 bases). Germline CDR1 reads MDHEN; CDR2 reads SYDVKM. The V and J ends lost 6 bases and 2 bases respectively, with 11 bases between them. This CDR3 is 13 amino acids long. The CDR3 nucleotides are TGTGCCAGCAGACACCAGGGTCCCTACGAGCAGTACTTC. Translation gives CASRHQGPYEQYF.